One and the same sample provided the 23 T cell receptor beta chains below, sequenced in a study of identical twins. MiXCR, run by TCRdb on the 5' RACE reads, gives a single entry per CDR3 protein. The sample consists of approximately 300,000 distinct CDR3 sequences, 7.5% to 9.5% of them appearing once. The sample also formed part of further work on yellow fever vaccine responses in identical twins.

Sequenced: CD8+ T cells sorted from blood. The receptors here all came from a woman younger than 35 in good health.

This rearrangement joins TRBV28 to TRBJ2-7; D perhaps matches TRBD1 (6 bases). The CDR3 has 15 amino acids. Trimming removed 5 bases from V and 4 bases from J, with 18 bases in between. The germline CDR1 and CDR2 sequences are MDHEN and SYDVKM. This chain's CDR3 is CASSTLTWGRYEQYF. CDR3 sequence (DNA): TGTGCCAGCAGTACCCTGACATGGGGGCGTTACGAGCAGTACTTC.

This rearrangement joins TRBV6-2 or TRBV6-3 to TRBJ2-7; no definite D call. This CDR3 has 13 residues. Trimming shortened V by 2 bases and J by 2 bases, and 7 bases separated the two germline ends. Per the germline V gene, CDR1 is MNHEY and CDR2 is SVGEGT. The CDR3 is CASSYHSTYEQYF. CDR3 in DNA: TGTGCCAGCAGTTACCACTCAACCTACGAGCAGTACTTC.

This rearrangement joins TRBV19 to TRBJ2-1; D gene uncertain. The germline V gene encodes CDR1 LNHDA and CDR2 SQIVND (reference sequence). This CDR3 has 13 residues. V was cut by 2 bases and J by 4 bases, with 6 bases left in between. The CDR3 here is CASSILAYNEQFF. CDR3 coding DNA: TGTGCCAGTAGTATATTAGCATACAATGAGCAGTTCTTC.

This clonotype was observed at least ten times. The chain carries TRBV20-1 and TRBJ2-7; D call uncertain. Trimming took off 6 bases at V and 0 bases at J, with 12 bases between the two ends. The CDR3 contains 13 residues. From germline, CDR1 is DFQATT and CDR2 SNEGSKA (reference sequence). This chain's CDR3 is CSATRLLSYEQYF. Written as DNA, the CDR3 is TGCAGTGCCACCAGGCTCCTCTCCTACGAGCAGTACTTC.

This clonotype was detected many times. V usage is TRBV24-1 and J usage is TRBJ2-2; a weak D match, TRBD1 (6 bases). Germline CDR1 reads KGHDR; CDR2 reads SFDVKD. The CDR3 length is 14 residues. The V end was cut by 8 bases, the J end by 1 base, with 10 bases between. The CDR3 is CATTPTGNTGELFF. The CDR3 DNA follows: TGTGCCACCACTCCGACAGGGAACACCGGGGAGCTGTTTTTT.

This clonotype has a count of ten or more. V is TRBV12-3 or TRBV12-4 and J is TRBJ1-2; D gene ambiguous. V was cut by 3 bases and J by 4 bases, with 12 bases left in between. The CDR3 spans 14 residues. The CDR3 here is CASSFGLVGYGYTF. The CDR3 DNA sequence: TGTGCCAGCAGTTTTGGTTTGGTGGGCTATGGCTACACCTTC.

This clonotype was seen repeatedly, ten times or more. This chain links TRBV2 with TRBJ2-7, with 9 bases identical to TRBD1. V shed 4 bases and J 3 bases; nucleotides not matched to a gene: 4. Looked up from germline, CDR1 is SNHLY and CDR2 is FYNNEI. This CDR3 has 14 residues. Here the CDR3 reads CASSAGQGLYEQYF. The CDR3 DNA is TGTGCCAGCAGTGCCGGACAGGGGCTCTACGAGCAGTACTTC.

This clonotype was found many times. J is TRBJ2-2 and V is TRBV4-3; D is uncertain. There are 16 residues in the CDR3. Trimming removed 0 bases at V and 7 bases at J, with 15 bases between. CDR1 is LGHNA, CDR2 YSLEER, per germline. The CDR3 is CASSQDRSLIRGELFF. The CDR3 nucleotides read TGCGCCAGCAGCCAAGACCGTTCCCTCATTCGCGGGGAGCTGTTTTTT.

In its sample, this clonotype was seen many times. This chain connects TRBV7-9 to TRBJ2-3; the D is unclear. The CDR3 totals 15 residues. Trimming pared 1 base from V and 0 bases from J, leaving 8 bases between. CDR1 and CDR2 from the germline V gene are SEHNR and FQNEAQ (reference sequence). CDR3 loop: CASSLVLGSTDTQYF. The CDR3 bases are TGTGCCAGCAGCTTAGTTCTGGGGAGCACAGATACGCAGTATTTT.

This clonotype was detected many times. The chain uses TRBV5-1 and TRBJ2-7; a possible D gene is TRBD1 (5 bases). The CDR3 totals 14 residues. Trimming pared 0 bases from V and 2 bases from J, leaving 9 bases between. The germline CDR1 and CDR2 sequences are SGHRS and YFSETQ. The CDR3 region is CASSLEGSAYEQYF. The CDR3 DNA sequence: TGCGCCAGCAGCTTGGAGGGGTCCGCCTACGAGCAGTACTTC.

This clonotype was detected only a few times. CDR3 in DNA: TGTGCCAGCAGTCTTCTAGCGGGAGGGTGGGATGAGCAGTTCTTC. It yields the protein CASSLLAGGWDEQFF. This chain links TRBV28 with TRBJ2-1; TRBD2 matches 12 bases. The V and J ends lost 5 bases and 8 bases, in that order; junction bases with no gene match: 7. Per germline, CDR1 MDHEN and CDR2 SYDVKM. This CDR3 is 15 amino acids long.

This clonotype was counted only a few times. The chain couples TRBV7-2 to TRBJ2-7; 7 bases agree with TRBD2. The CDR3 loop spans 17 amino acids. J was trimmed by 4 bases and V by 5 bases; bases with no gene match: 17. The germline V gene has CDR1 SGHTA and CDR2 FQGNSA. CDR3 sequence (DNA): TGTGCCAGCAGCCCCTGGTCGTTAGGCGGGAGCCGATACGAGCAGTACTTC. It translates to CASSPWSLGGSRYEQYF.

V is TRBV2 and J is TRBJ1-2; D is ambiguous. From germline, CDR1 is SNHLY and CDR2 FYNNEI. The CDR3 consists of 12 residues. V lost 11 bases to trimming and J lost 3 bases, with 13 bases between them. CDR3 DNA sequence: TGTGCCTCCTGCTGGGCTCACTATGGCTACACCTTC. It encodes CASCWAHYGYTF.

This clonotype has just a few counts. This chain uses TRBV10-3 with TRBJ2-3; 7 bases match TRBD2. V shed 3 bases, J shed 2 bases, and the junction held 14 bases outside the gene matches. This CDR3 region has 18 residues. Germline V CDR1 and CDR2: ENHRY, SYGVKD. CDR3 bases: TGTGCCATCAGTGACCGTAGACGGGGAGGGGCTATCACAGATACGCAGTATTTT. Encoded protein: CAISDRRRGGAITDTQYF.

This clonotype has just a few counts. This sequence joins TRBV6-1 and TRBJ2-7, with a possible D match to TRBD2 (6 bases). V was shortened by 6 bases and J by 4 bases, with 19 bases between the two germline ends. Germline CDR1 and CDR2: MNHNS and SASEGT. The CDR3 covers 15 residues. In nucleotides, the CDR3 is TGTGCCAGCAGCCCCCTAGCGCAGGGTGGGTACGAGCAGTACTTC. This gives the protein CASSPLAQGGYEQYF.

The V call is TRBV12-3 or TRBV12-4, the J call TRBJ2-3, with TRBD2 matching 10 bases. V lost 5 bases, J lost 0 bases, and 14 bases stayed unmatched. The CDR3 is made up of 19 amino acids. DNA of the CDR3: TGTGCCAGCAGTGCACCAACCTCCCTAGCGGGGGAGAGCACAGATACGCAGTATTTT. Translation: CASSAPTSLAGESTDTQYF.

Written as DNA, the CDR3 is TGTGCCAGCAGCTTAGCCCTGGGACAGTTTGGGGTGATGTACGAGCAGTACTTC. Translated, it gives CASSLALGQFGVMYEQYF. The chain has TRBV7-8 and TRBJ2-7, with TRBD1 identical over 7 bases. The CDR3 covers 18 residues. Germline V gives CDR1 SGHVS, CDR2 FQNEAQ. Trimming took 0 bases from V and 4 from J; bases not matched to a gene: 15.

This clonotype was observed many times. V usage is TRBV4-2 and J usage is TRBJ1-3, with TRBD1 as a possible D gene (5 bases). The CDR3 has 15 amino acids. V was cut by 1 base and J by 3 bases, with 10 bases left in between. From germline, CDR1 is LGHNA and CDR2 YNFKEQ. CDR3: CASSQVWGLGNTIYF. The CDR3 DNA sequence: TGTGCCAGCAGCCAAGTTTGGGGACTTGGAAACACCATATATTTT.

This clonotype was recorded many times. The chain is built from TRBV5-1 and TRBJ2-4, with no clear D. This CDR3 is 12 amino acids long. V lost 0 bases, J lost 9 bases, and 7 bases lay in between. CDR1 is SGHRS, CDR2 YFSETQ, per germline. The CDR3 nucleotides read TGCGCCAGCAGCTTGGAGGGAAGCATTCAGTACTTC. The encoded protein is CASSLEGSIQYF.

This clonotype was seen a handful of times. The rearrangement uses TRBV20-1 and TRBJ2-7; D gene uncertain. This CDR3 is 13 amino acids long. Germline V lookup: CDR1 DFQATT, CDR2 SNEGSKA (reference sequence). V was trimmed by 6 bases and J by 3 bases, leaving 15 bases between them. This CDR3 is CSAERDKNYEQYF. The CDR3, as DNA: TGCAGTGCAGAGAGAGACAAGAACTACGAGCAGTACTTC.

CDR3 sequence: CASSPVVGHQETQYF. DNA of the CDR3: TGTGCCAGCAGCCCCGTCGTAGGCCACCAAGAGACCCAGTACTTC. The chain employs TRBV7-8 and TRBJ2-5; no definite D call. V was pared by 5 bases and J by 0 bases, with 13 bases between. The CDR3 length is 15 residues. Germline CDR1 is SGHVS and CDR2 is FQNEAQ.

At least ten counts were recorded for this clonotype. The chain employs TRBV10-3 and TRBJ2-7; D uncertain. Germline assignment: CDR1 ENHRY and CDR2 SYGVKD. The V end lost 6 bases, the J end lost 0 bases, and 9 bases lay between the germline ends. The CDR3 is made up of 13 amino acids. CDR3 in amino acids: CAIRLTDSYEQYF. CDR3 coding DNA: TGTGCCATCAGACTGACGGACTCCTACGAGCAGTACTTC.

This clonotype was counted many times. This chain links TRBV7-2 with TRBJ2-7; D may be TRBD1 or TRBD2 (5 bases each). Germline-derived CDR1 and CDR2 are SGHTA and FQGNSA. This CDR3 is built from 15 residues. V lost 1 base to trimming and J lost 5 bases, with 15 bases between them. This CDR3 reads CASSLGLGGFHEQYF. In DNA form, the CDR3 reads TGTGCCAGCAGCTTAGGGCTTGGGGGATTCCACGAGCAGTACTTC.